These 2 T cell receptor beta chains share one sample of origin, sequenced in a study of CD8+ T cells in alopecia areata (dated by TCRdb to 2016 to 2019). The library came from the immunoSEQ multiplex PCR assay. RNA was extracted from all samples and reverse transcribed into cDNA as template for TCR sequencing. Not all clones reach the TCRdb copy of this immuneACCESS table, which keeps in-frame sequences only. Checked studies attribute under half of the gap to unresolved V genes and leave the rest unexplained. The table for this sample lists 40,000 to 45,000 clones; over 85% of them were counted only once. The ten largest clones capture 15% to 20% of the sample. The time point label on this specimen signifies: about 5 months on oral tofacitinib. Per the publication, the treatment or condition label means: oral pan-JAK inhibitor, 5-10 mg twice daily. The sample in question was CD8+ T cells sorted from blood, obtained at week 24, from a patient treated with tofacitinib. The receptors derive from a human donor with alopecia areata.

The genes are TRBV4-3 and TRBJ2-7; D call uncertain. The CDR3 loop spans 14 amino acids. Deletions cut 0 bases from V and 7 bases from J, with 13 bases between. The germline V gene has CDR1 LGHNA and CDR2 YSLEER. CDR3 amino acids: CASSQDVGRREQYF. In DNA form, the CDR3 reads TGCGCCAGCAGCCAAGATGTAGGCAGAAGAGAGCAGTACTTC.

The rearrangement joins TRBV28 to TRBJ2-1; possible D gene TRBD1, 5 bases. Deletions cut 7 bases from V and 4 bases from J, with 14 bases between. The CDR3 is made up of 14 amino acids. Looked up from germline, CDR1 is MDHEN and CDR2 is SYDVKM. The CDR3 sequence: CASTSSDSYNEQFF. The CDR3 region has the DNA TGTGCCAGCACTTCGTCAGACAGTTACAATGAGCAGTTCTTC.